Detailed here is one T cell receptor (beta chain). Participants, roughly 18 to 90 years old, spanned more than 20 US areas. All recovered Cohort 3 donors got two negative PCRs, got clearance, or saw symptom resolution. The data derive from a study of blood T cell repertoires in COVID-19. The data were produced by immunoSEQ multiplex PCR, yet TCRdb's version contains in-frame clones alone and is incomplete. The sample lists around 290,000 clones, roughly 90% occurring once. The CDR3 is 16 residues long. The V gene end was trimmed by 1 base and the J gene end by 4 bases; junction bases not matched to a gene: 6. Germline CDR1 and CDR2: LNHNV and YYDKDF (reference sequence).

Sequencing was done on a sample of PBMCs or T cells enriched from blood (not recorded which). This chain joins TRBV15 and TRBJ2-3; 9 positions agree with TRBD2. This sequence originates from a woman between 25 and 40 years old who had recovered from COVID-19. In nucleotides, the CDR3 is TGTGCCACCAGCAGAGGGGTAGCGGGAGCCGCAGATACGCAGTATTTT. Encoded protein: CATSRGVAGAADTQYF.